This T cell receptor beta chain appears in the sequencing data of a study of neurological immune-mediated disorders. The V end was cut by 1 base, the J end by 0 bases, with 11 bases between. The CDR3 totals 16 residues. Germline loops: CDR1 SGHDT, CDR2 YYEEEE. The time point here: technical triplicate 3. MiXCR was run by TCRdb on the 5' RACE reads, yielding one entry per CDR3 protein. The data hold approximately 40,000 distinct CDR3 sequences, with about 22% observed a single time. This clonotype was seen at least ten times. The origin of this receptor is a man in his sixties with HTLV-1-associated myelopathy (HAM/TSP). Sequenced input: PBMCs. The V call is TRBV5-6, the J call TRBJ1-3; D unclear. The CDR3: CASSLRTYHSGNTIYF. DNA for the CDR3: TGTGCCAGCAGCTTGAGGACGTACCACTCTGGAAACACCATATATTTT.